This T cell receptor beta chain emerged from a study of blood T cell repertoires in COVID-19. Study as a whole: The samples span acute and convalescent COVID-19 from the United States, Italy and Spain. PBMCs, B-cell-depleted T cells, or T cells were the source of the cDNA or gDNA that made up the material.

The CDR3 is 17 residues long. J lost 7 bases, V lost 4 bases, and 14 bases had no gene match. CDR1 SGDLS and CDR2 YYNGEE come from the germline V gene. The table lists this clone with a count of one. As handled by the study authors: The authors estimated nucleated cell counts from reference gene primer amplification. Sequencing used immunoSEQ multiplex PCR; TCRdb keeps in-frame clones, though not all of them. V and J calls and clone size are given by that table; D and trimming were obtained from the DNA. The sample carries about 280,000 clones, around 87% recorded once. The V call is TRBV9, the J call TRBJ2-1; TRBD2 aligns across 10 bases. The sample comprised peripheral blood. This TCR derives from a woman aged 45-65 years who had recovered from COVID-19. The CDR3 protein is CASSSNLAGGPSNEQFF. The CDR3 coding sequence is TGTGCCAGCAGCTCTAACTTAGCGGGGGGCCCCTCGAATGAGCAGTTCTTC. The complete variable domain, with remaining parts taken from reference TRBV9 and TRBJ2-1, reads DSGVTQTPKHLITATGQRVTLRCSPRSGDLSVYWYQQSLDQGLQFLIQYYNGEERAKGNILERFSAQQFPDLHSELNLSSLELGDSALYFCASSSNLAGGPSNEQFFGPGTRLTVL.